This T cell receptor beta chain was obtained from a study of CD8 T cells in Susac syndrome. cDNA came from about 0.46 to 1 ug RNA primed by random hexamers. Amplification of the TCR beta CDR3 was carried out by immunoSEQ multiplex PCR, which spanned a total of 54 Vbeta and 13 Jbeta segments. TCRdb fed the immunoSEQ multiplex PCR reads into MiXCR, producing one record per CDR3 protein. The table has around 150,000 distinct CDR3 sequences, 85% to 95% seen once. The T cells that were sequenced for TCR beta were CD8+ and CD4+ cells from blood. Healthy donors constituted the controls, which were matched for age and sex. Looked up from germline, CDR1 is SGHAT and CDR2 is FQNNGV. Trimming pared 0 bases from V and 4 bases from J, leaving 6 bases between. This CDR3 comprises 13 residues.

Sequencing input: CD4+ T cells from PBMCs. The genes are TRBV11-2 and TRBJ2-5; D is ambiguous. The clonotype was recovered from a human donor in good health. CDR3 residues: CASSLDFSETQYF. As DNA, the CDR3 is TGTGCCAGCAGCTTAGATTTTTCAGAGACCCAGTACTTC.